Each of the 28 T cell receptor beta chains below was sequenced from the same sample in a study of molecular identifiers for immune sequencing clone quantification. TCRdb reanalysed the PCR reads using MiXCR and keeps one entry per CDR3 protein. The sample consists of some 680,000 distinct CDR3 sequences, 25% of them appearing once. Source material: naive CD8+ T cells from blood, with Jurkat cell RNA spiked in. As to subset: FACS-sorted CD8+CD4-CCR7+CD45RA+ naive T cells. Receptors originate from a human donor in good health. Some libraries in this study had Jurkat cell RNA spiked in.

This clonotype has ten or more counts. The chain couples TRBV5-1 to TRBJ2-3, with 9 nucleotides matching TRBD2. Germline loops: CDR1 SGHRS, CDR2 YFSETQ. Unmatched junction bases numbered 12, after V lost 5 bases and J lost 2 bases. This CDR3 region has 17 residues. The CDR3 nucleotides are TGCGCCAGCAGGCGAAGCGGGGGGCCCGACGACACAGATACGCAGTATTTT. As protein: CASRRSGGPDDTDTQYF.

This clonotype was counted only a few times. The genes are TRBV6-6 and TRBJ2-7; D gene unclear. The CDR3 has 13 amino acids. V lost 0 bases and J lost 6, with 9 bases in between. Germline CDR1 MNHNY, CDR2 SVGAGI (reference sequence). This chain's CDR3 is CASSYSIRAEQYF. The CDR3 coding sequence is TGTGCCAGCAGTTACTCGATAAGGGCCGAGCAGTACTTC.

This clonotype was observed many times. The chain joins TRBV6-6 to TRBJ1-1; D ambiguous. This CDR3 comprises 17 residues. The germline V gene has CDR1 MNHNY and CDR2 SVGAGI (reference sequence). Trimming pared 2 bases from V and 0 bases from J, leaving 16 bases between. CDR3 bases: TGTGCCAGCAGTTACGCGGAGTCCCCGTTCATGAACACTGAAGCTTTCTTT. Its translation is CASSYAESPFMNTEAFF.

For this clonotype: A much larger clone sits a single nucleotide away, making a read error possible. This CDR3 is CASSQDGGRPNIQYF. CDR3 nucleotide sequence: TGCGCCAGCAGCCAAGATGGGGGCCGCCCAAACATTCAGTACTTC. This chain links TRBV4-1 with TRBJ2-4; possible D gene TRBD1, 6 bases. Germline V gene data show CDR1 as MGHRA and CDR2 as YSYEKL. The V gene lost 0 bases and the J gene lost 6 bases, with 12 bases spanning the gap. The CDR3 has 15 residues.

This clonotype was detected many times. The CDR3 loop reads CASSFWASGSNTQYF. The CDR3 bases are TGTGCCAGCAGCTTTTGGGCTAGCGGGAGTAATACGCAGTATTTT. The chain links TRBV5-6 to TRBJ2-3; 10 bases fit TRBD2. This CDR3 is 15 amino acids long. Germline assignment: CDR1 SGHDT and CDR2 YYEEEE. Trimming took 2 bases from V and 7 from J; bases not matched to a gene: 7.

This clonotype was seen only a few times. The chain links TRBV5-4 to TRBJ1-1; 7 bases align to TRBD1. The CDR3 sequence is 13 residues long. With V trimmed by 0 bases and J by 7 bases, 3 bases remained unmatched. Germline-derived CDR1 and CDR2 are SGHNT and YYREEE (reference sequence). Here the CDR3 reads CASSLGQGVEAFF. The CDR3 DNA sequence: TGTGCCAGCAGCTTGGGACAGGGAGTTGAAGCTTTCTTT.

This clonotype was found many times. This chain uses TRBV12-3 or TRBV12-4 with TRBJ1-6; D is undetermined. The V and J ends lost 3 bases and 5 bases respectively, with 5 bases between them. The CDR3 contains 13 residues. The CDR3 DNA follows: TGTGCCAGCAGTTTTGGCCATAATTCACCCCTCCACTTT. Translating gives CASSFGHNSPLHF.

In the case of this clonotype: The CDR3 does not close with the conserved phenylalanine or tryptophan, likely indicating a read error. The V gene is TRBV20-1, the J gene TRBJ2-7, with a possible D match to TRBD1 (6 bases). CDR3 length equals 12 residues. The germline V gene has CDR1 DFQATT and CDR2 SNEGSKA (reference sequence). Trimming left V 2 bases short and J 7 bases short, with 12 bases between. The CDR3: CSARQGMGEQYL. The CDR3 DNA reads TGCAGTGCTAGACAGGGGATGGGGGAGCAGTACCTC.

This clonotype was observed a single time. CDR3: CASSYRGRYDEQFF. Here the CDR3 DNA reads TGTGCCAGCAGTTACAGGGGACGATACGATGAGCAGTTCTTC. The rearrangement uses TRBV6-2 or TRBV6-3 and TRBJ2-1; D could derive from TRBD1 or TRBD2 (5 bases each). The CDR3 has 14 residues. CDR1 MNHEY and CDR2 SVGEGT come from the germline V gene. V shed 2 bases and J shed 8 bases, with 13 bases lying between them.

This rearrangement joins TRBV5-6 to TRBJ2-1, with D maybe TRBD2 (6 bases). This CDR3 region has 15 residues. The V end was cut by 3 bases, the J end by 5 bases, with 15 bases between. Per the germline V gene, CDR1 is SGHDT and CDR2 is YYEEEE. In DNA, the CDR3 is TGTGCCAGCAGCTCAAGGGGAGGTGGGGACAATGAGCAGTTCTTC. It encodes CASSSRGGGDNEQFF. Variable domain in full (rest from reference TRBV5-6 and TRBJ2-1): DAGVTQSPTHLIKTRGQQVTLRCSPKSGHDTVSWYQQALGQGPQFIFQYYEEEERQRGNFPDRFSGHQFPNYSSELNVNALLLGDSALYLCASSSRGGGDNEQFFGPGTRLTVL.

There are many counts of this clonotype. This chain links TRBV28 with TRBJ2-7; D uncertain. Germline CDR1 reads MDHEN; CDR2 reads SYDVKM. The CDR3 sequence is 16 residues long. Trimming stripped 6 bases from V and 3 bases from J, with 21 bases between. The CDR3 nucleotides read TGTGCCAGCAGGGCGGTAGCCTTTACCACGAACTACGAGCAGTACTTC. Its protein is CASRAVAFTTNYEQYF.

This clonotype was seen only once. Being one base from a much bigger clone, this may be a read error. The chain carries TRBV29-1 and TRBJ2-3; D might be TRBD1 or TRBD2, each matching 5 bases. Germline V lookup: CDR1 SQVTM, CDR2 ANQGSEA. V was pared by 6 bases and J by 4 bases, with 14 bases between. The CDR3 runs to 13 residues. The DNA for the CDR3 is TGCAGCGTGCCGGGACGGATCCCAGATACGCAGTATTTT. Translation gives CSVPGRIPDTQYF.

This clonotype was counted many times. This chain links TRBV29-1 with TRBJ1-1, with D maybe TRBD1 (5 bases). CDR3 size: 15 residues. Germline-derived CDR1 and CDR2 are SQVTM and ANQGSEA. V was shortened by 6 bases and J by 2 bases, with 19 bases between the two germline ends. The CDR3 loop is CSVKIRDHPNTEAFF. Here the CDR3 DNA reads TGCAGCGTCAAAATCCGGGACCACCCAAACACTGAAGCTTTCTTT.

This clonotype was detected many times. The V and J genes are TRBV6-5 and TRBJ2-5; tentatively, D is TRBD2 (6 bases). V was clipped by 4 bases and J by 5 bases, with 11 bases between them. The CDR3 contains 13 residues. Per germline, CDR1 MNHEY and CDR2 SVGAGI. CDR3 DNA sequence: TGTGCCAGCAGTTTATCTAGCGTCGAGACCCAGTACTTC. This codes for CASSLSSVETQYF.

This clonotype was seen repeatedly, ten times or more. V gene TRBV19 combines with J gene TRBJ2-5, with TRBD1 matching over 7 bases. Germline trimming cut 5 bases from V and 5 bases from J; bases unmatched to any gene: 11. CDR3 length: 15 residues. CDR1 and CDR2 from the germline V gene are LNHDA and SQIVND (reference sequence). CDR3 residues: CASSPGGSGYETQYF. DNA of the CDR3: TGTGCCAGTAGTCCAGGGGGTTCTGGGTATGAGACCCAGTACTTC.

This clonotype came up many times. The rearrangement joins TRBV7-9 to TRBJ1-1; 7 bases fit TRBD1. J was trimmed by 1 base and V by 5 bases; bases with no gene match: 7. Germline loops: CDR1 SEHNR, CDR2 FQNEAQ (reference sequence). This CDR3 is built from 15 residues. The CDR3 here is CASSATGASNTEAFF. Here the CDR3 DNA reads TGTGCCAGCAGCGCAACAGGGGCCTCGAACACTGAAGCTTTCTTT.

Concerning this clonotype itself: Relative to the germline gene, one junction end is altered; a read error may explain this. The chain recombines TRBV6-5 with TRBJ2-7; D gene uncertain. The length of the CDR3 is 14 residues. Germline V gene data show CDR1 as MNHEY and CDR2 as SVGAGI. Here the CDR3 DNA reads TGTGCCAGCAGTTATGCCCGAGCAGGCTACGAGCAGCACTTC. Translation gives CASSYARAGYEQHF.

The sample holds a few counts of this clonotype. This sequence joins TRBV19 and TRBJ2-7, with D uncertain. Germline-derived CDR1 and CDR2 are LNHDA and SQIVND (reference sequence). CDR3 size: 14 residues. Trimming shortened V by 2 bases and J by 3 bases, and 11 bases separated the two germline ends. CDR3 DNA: TGTGCCAGTAGTATATTGGGAACCGGCTACGAGCAGTACTTC. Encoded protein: CASSILGTGYEQYF.

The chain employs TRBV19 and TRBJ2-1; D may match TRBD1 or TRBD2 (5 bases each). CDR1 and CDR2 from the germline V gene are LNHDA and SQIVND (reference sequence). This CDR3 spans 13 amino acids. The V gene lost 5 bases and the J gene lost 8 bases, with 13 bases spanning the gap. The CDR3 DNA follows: TGTGCCAGTAGTGCCGGGACCGACCATGAGCAGTTCTTC. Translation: CASSAGTDHEQFF.

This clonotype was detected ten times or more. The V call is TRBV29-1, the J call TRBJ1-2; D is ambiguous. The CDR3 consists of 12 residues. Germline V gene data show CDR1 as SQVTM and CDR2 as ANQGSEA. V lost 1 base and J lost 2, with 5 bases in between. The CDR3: CSVEVENYGYTF. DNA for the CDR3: TGCAGCGTTGAAGTCGAAAACTATGGCTACACCTTC. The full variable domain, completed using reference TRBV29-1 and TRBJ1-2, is SAVISQKPSRDICQRGTSLTIQCQVDSQVTMMFWYRQQPGQSLTLIATANQGSEATYESGFVIDKFPISRPNLTFSTLTVSNMSPEDSSIYLCSVEVENYGYTFGSGTRLTVV.

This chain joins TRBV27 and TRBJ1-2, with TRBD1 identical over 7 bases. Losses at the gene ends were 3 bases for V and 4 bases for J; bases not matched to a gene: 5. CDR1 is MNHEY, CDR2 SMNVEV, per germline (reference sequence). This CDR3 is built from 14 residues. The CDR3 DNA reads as TGTGCCAGCAGTTTTTCGACAGGGCTCTATGGCTACACCTTC. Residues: CASSFSTGLYGYTF.

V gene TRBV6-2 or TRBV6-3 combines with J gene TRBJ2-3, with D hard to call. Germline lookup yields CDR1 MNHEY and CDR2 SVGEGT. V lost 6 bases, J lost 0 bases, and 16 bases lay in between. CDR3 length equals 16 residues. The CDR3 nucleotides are TGTGCCAGCAGCCCAGTAGCAGGTTCTAGCACAGATACGCAGTATTTT. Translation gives CASSPVAGSSTDTQYF.

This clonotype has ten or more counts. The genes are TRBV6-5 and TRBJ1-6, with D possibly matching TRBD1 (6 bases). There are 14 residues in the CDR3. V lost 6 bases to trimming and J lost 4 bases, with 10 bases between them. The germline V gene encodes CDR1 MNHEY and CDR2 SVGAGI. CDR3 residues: CASSTTGYNSPLHF. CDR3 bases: TGTGCCAGCAGCACTACAGGGTATAATTCACCCCTCCACTTT.

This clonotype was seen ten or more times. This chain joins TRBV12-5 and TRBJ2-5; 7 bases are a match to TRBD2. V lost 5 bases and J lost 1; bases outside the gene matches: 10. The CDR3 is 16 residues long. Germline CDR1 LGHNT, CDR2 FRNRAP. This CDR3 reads CASGPSDGGIQETQYF. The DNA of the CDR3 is TGTGCTAGTGGTCCTTCCGACGGGGGGATCCAAGAGACCCAGTACTTC.

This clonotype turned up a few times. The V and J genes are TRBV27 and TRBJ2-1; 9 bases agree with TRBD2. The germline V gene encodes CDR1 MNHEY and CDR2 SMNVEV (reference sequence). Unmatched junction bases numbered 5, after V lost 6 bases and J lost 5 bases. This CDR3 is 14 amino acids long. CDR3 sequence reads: CASRNSGGHNEQFF. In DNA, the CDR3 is TGTGCCAGCAGAAATAGCGGGGGACACAATGAGCAGTTCTTC.

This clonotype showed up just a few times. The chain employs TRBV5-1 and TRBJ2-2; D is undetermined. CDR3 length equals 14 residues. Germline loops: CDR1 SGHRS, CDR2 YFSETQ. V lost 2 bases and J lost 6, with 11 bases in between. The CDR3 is CASSLYSEAGELFF. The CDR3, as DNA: TGCGCCAGCAGCTTATATTCCGAAGCCGGGGAGCTGTTTTTT.

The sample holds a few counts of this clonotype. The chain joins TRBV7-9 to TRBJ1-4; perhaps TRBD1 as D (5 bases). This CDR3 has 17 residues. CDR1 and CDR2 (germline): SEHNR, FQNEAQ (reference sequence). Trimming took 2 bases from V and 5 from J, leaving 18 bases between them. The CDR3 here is CASSLNKQANPNEKLFF. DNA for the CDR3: TGTGCCAGCAGCTTAAATAAACAGGCGAATCCCAATGAAAAACTGTTTTTT.

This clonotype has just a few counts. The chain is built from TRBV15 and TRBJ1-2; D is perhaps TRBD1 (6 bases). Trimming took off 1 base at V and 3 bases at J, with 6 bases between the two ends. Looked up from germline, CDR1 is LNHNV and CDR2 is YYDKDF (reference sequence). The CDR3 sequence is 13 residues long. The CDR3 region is CATSRGTDYGYTF. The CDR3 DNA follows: TGTGCCACCAGCAGAGGGACAGACTATGGCTACACCTTC.